Given below is one TCR beta chain in context. This sample was included in a study of blood T cell repertoires in COVID-19. Looked up from germline, CDR1 is LNHDA and CDR2 is SQIVND (reference sequence). V was clipped by 6 bases and J by 8 bases, with 17 bases between them. This CDR3 is 14 amino acids long. In the original processing: Estimated nucleated cell counts came from reference gene primer amplification. TCRdb's table, derived via immunoSEQ multiplex PCR, lists solely in-frame clones and lacks some. V and J calls and clone size are as listed in that table; D and trimming were resolved from the DNA. The sample carries fewer than 150,000 clones, around 84% recorded once.

The clonotype originates from a man in his forties or fifties with acute or convalescent COVID-19. The sequenced sample was peripheral blood. The gene calls are TRBV19 and TRBJ1-5, with a tentative D call TRBD1 (5 bases). CDR3 sequence reads: CASRNLQAREPQHF. The CDR3, as DNA: TGTGCCAGTAGAAATCTACAGGCCCGGGAGCCCCAGCATTTT. The whole variable domain, remainder taken from reference TRBV19 and TRBJ1-5, is DGGITQSPKYLFRKEGQNVTLSCEQNLNHDAMYWYRQDPGQGLRLIYYSQIVNDFQKGDIAEGYSVSREKKESFPLTVTSAQKNPTAFYLCASRNLQAREPQHFGDGTRLSIL.